This TCR beta chain was identified during a study of glioma-infiltrating T cells after dendritic cell vaccination. The study, taken as a whole, reports: Higher pretreatment TIL content predicted longer progression-free time and survival.

The protocol was immunoSEQ multiplex PCR, while the TCRdb copy is restricted to in-frame clones and leaves out a portion. The sample yields 85,000 to 100,000 clones, 75% to 90% seen once. With regard to this clone: Its antigen is not identified.

Indicated time point: after dendritic cell vaccination, including at tumor progression/relapse. None of the glioblastoma patients had an isocitrate dehydrogenase mutation. Germline trimming cut 8 bases from V and 4 bases from J; bases unmatched to any gene: 13. The CDR3 runs 16 residues. CDR1 MNHEY and CDR2 SMNVEV come from the germline V gene (reference sequence). This chain joins TRBV27 and TRBJ1-5, with TRBD1 matching 8 bases. Material: blood, obtained after dendritic cell vaccination. This clonotype was sampled from a human donor with glioblastoma. CDR3 residues: CASRHFGQGQNQPQHF. The CDR3 DNA sequence: TGTGCCAGCCGACATTTTGGACAGGGTCAAAATCAGCCCCAGCATTTT.